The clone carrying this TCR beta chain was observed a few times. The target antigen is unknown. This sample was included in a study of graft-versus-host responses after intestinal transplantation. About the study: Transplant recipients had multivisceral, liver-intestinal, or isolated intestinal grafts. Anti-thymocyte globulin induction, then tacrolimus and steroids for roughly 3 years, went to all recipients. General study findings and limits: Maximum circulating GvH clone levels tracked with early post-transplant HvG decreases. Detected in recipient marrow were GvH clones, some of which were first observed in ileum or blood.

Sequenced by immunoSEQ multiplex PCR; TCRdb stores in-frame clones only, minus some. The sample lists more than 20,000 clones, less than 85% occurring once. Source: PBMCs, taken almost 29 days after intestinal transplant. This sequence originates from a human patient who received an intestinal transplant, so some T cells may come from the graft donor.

The CDR3 nucleotides are TGTGCCAGCAGTGAAGCCCAGGGGAGCTCCTACAATGAGCAGTTCTTC. Amino acid sequence: CASSEAQGSSYNEQFF. The chain recombines TRBV6-1 with TRBJ2-1; tentatively, D is TRBD1 (6 bases). Looked up from germline, CDR1 is MNHNS and CDR2 is SASEGT. The CDR3 contains 16 residues. V gave up 0 bases and J gave up 0 bases, with 9 bases separating them.